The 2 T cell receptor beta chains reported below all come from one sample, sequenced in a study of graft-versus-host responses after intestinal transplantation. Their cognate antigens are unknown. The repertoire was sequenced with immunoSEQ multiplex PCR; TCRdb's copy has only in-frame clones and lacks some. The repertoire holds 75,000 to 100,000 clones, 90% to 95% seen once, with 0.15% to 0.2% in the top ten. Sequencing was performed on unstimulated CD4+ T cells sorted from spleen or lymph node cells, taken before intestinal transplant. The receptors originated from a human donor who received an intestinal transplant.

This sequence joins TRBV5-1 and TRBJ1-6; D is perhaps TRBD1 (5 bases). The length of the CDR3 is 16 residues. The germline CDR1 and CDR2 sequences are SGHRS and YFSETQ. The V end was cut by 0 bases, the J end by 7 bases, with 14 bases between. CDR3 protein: CASSLGVREDNSPLHF. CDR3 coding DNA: TGCGCCAGCAGCTTGGGCGTCAGGGAAGACAATTCACCCCTCCACTTT.

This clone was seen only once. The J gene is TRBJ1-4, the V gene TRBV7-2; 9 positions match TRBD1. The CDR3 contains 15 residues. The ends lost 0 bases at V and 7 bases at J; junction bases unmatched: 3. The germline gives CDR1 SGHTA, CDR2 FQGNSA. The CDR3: CASSLAGTGPEKLFF. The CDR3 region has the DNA TGTGCCAGCAGCTTAGCCGGGACAGGGCCTGAAAAACTGTTTTTT.